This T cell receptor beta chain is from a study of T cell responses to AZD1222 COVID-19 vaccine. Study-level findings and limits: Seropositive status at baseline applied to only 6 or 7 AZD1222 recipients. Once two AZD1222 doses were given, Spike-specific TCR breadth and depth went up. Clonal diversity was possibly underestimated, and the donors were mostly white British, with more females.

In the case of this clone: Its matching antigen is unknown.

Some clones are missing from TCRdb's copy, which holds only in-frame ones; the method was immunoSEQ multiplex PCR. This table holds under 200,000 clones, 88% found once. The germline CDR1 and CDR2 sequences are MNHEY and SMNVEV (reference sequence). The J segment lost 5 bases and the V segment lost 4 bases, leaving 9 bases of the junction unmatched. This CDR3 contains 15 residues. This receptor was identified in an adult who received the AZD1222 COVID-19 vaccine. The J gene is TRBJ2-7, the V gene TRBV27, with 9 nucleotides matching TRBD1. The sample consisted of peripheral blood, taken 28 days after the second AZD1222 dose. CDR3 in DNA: TGTGCCAGCAGTTCCCCGGACAGGGGTAGGAACGAGCAGTACTTC. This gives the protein CASSSPDRGRNEQYF.